Following are 6 T cell receptor beta chains from one sample sequenced in a study of T cells after yellow fever vaccination. TCRdb used MiXCR to reprocess the 5' RACE reads, holding one entry per CDR3 protein. The sample records 620,000 or so distinct CDR3 sequences, 10% to 15% being singletons. The sequencing here drew on PBMCs, taken on the day of the yellow fever booster vaccination. The source is a man younger than 40 who received the YFV17D yellow fever vaccine.

This clonotype showed up just a few times. This chain uses TRBV29-1 with TRBJ2-3; TRBD2 aligns across 12 bases. Germline V gene lookup returns CDR1 SQVTM and CDR2 ANQGSEA. The length of the CDR3 is 17 residues. V was pared by 3 bases and J by 2 bases, with 9 bases of the junction left unmatched. CDR3 nucleotide sequence: TGCAGCGTTGAGGGCACAAGGACTAGCGGGGCCACAGATACGCAGTATTTT. Its translation: CSVEGTRTSGATDTQYF.

The V and J genes are TRBV9 and TRBJ2-3; no firm D call. The V and J ends lost 1 base and 2 bases respectively, with 5 bases between them. The CDR3 has 13 residues. Germline V gives CDR1 SGDLS, CDR2 YYNGEE. The CDR3 coding sequence is TGTGCCAGCAGCGTAAAGCCCACAGATACGCAGTATTTT. Translated, it gives CASSVKPTDTQYF.

This clonotype was seen once. V usage is TRBV18 and J usage is TRBJ1-4; 7 bases line up with TRBD1. The ends lost 6 bases at V and 7 bases at J; junction bases unmatched: 8. Germline values: CDR1 KGHSH, CDR2 LQKENI. The CDR3 runs to 14 residues. DNA of the CDR3: TGTGCCAGCTCTTCGGACAGGAATTCTGAAAAACTGTTTTTT. Amino acid sequence: CASSSDRNSEKLFF.

This chain links TRBV20-1 with TRBJ1-4; D gene ambiguous. Germline V gene lookup returns CDR1 DFQATT and CDR2 SNEGSKA (reference sequence). This CDR3 comprises 16 residues. The V end was cut by 2 bases, the J end by 0 bases, with 13 bases between. For the CDR3, the DNA is TGCAGTGCTAGACTGCCAGGACCTGCAACTAATGAAAAACTGTTTTTT. As protein: CSARLPGPATNEKLFF.

Here the CDR3 reads CSVLSGTSGRNEQFF. Written as DNA, the CDR3 is TGCAGCGTCCTATCCGGGACTAGCGGGCGCAATGAGCAGTTCTTC. V and J are TRBV29-1 and TRBJ2-1; 12 positions match TRBD2. The CDR3 has 15 amino acids. Germline CDR1 and CDR2: SQVTM and ANQGSEA. The trim removed 6 bases at V and 6 bases at J, leaving 9 bases unmatched.

This chain uses TRBV20-1 with TRBJ2-1, with 7 bases lining up with TRBD2. With 6 bases clipped from V and 8 bases from J, the junction kept 10 bases outside the gene matches. The CDR3 spans 13 residues. CDR1 is DFQATT, CDR2 SNEGSKA, per germline (reference sequence). CDR3 sequence (DNA): TGCAGTGCCAAGAGGACTAGTTGGGATGAGCAGTTCTTC. It yields the protein CSAKRTSWDEQFF.